What follows is one T cell receptor (beta chain) and its context. Per the germline V gene, CDR1 is SNHLY and CDR2 is FYNNEI. The CDR3 totals 14 residues. The V end lost 6 bases, the J end lost 6 bases, and 17 bases lay between the germline ends. These data originate in a study of T cell changes during pregnancy in multiple sclerosis. Assay used: immunoSEQ multiplex PCR; TCRdb lists only in-frame clones, some missing. The data contain 70,000 to 90,000 clones, roughly 93% of them singletons. This TCR was recovered from a female donor in good health, enrolled as a control in a pregnancy study. This material consisted of peripheral blood, taken in the second trimester of pregnancy. The chain links TRBV2 to TRBJ1-2, with D possibly TRBD1 on 6 matching bases. The CDR3 sequence is CASRNLQGSDGYTF. The DNA for the CDR3 is TGTGCCAGCAGGAACTTACAGGGATCGGATGGCTACACCTTC.